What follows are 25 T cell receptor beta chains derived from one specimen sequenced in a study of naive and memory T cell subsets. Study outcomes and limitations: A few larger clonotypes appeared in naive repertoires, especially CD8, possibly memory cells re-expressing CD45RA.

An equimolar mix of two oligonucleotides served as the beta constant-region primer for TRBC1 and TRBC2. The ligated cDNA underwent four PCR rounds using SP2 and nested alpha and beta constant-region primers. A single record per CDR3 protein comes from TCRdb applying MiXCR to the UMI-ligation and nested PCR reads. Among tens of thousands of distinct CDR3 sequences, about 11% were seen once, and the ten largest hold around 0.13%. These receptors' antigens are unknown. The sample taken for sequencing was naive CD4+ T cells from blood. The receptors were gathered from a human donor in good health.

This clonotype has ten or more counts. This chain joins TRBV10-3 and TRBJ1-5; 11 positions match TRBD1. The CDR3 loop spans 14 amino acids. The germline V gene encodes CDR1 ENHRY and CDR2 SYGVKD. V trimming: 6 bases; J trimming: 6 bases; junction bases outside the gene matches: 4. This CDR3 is CAIRGQGESQPQHF. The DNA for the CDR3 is TGTGCCATCAGGGGACAGGGGGAAAGTCAGCCCCAGCATTTT.

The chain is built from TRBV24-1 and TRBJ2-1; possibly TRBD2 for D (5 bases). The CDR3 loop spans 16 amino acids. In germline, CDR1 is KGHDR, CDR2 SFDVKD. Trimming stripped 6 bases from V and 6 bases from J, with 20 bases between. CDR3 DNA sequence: TGTGCCACCAGTCAAAGAGGGAAGGTGGACGCCAATGAGCAGTTCTTC. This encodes CATSQRGKVDANEQFF.

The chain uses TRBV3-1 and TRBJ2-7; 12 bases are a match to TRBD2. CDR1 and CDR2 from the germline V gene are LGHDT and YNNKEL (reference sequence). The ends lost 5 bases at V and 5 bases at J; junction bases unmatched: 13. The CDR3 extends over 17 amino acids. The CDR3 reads CASSAGLAGGLSNEQYF. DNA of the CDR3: TGTGCCAGCAGCGCCGGGCTAGCGGGGGGGCTTAGCAACGAGCAGTACTTC.

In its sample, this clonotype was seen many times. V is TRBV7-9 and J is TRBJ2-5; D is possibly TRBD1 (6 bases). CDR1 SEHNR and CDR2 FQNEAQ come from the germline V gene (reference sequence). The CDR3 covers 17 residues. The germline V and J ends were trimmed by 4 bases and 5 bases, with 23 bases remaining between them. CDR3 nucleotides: TGTGCCAGCAGCTCCTTCCTCCGGACAGAAAAACGGGAGACCCAGTACTTC. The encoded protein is CASSSFLRTEKRETQYF.

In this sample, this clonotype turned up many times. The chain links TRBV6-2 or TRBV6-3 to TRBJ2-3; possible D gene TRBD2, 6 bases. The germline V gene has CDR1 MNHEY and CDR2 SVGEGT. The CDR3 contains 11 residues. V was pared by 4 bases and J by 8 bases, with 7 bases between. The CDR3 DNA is TGTGCCAGCAGTTCCGGGAGTACGCAGTATTTT. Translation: CASSSGSTQYF.

The CDR3 DNA follows: TGTGCCAGCAGCTTAGCGGGTGTTGGGGGGCTCCAAAACACCATATATTTT. Encoded protein: CASSLAGVGGLQNTIYF. The chain joins TRBV7-2 to TRBJ1-3, with D perhaps TRBD1 (6 bases). The CDR3 contains 17 residues. Per the germline V gene, CDR1 is SGHTA and CDR2 is FQGNSA. The V end was cut by 0 bases, the J end by 6 bases, with 18 bases between.

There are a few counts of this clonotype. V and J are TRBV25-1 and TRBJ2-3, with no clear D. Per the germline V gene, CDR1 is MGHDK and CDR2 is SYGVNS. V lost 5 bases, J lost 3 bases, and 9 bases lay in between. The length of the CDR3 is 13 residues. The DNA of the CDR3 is TGTGCCAGCAGTTCGCAGGCAACAGATACGCAGTATTTT. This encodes CASSSQATDTQYF.

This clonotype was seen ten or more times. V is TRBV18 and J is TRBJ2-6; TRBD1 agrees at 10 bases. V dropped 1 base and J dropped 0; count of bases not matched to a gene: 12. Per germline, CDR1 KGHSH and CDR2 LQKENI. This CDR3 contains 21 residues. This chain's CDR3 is CASSPRLGTGDPHSGANVLTF. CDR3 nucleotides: TGTGCCAGCTCACCACGATTGGGGACAGGGGATCCCCACTCTGGGGCCAACGTCCTGACTTTC.

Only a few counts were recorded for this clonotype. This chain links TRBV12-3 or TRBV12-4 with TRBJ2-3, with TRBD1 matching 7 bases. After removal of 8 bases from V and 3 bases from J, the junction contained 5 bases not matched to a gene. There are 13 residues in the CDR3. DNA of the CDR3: TGTGCCAGCGGGACAGCCTCAACAGATACGCAGTATTTT. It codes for CASGTASTDTQYF.

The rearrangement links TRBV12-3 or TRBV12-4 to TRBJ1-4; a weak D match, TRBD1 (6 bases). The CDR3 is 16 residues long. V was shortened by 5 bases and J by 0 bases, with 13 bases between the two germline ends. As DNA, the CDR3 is TGTGCCAGCAGTGGGGGGCATTATGCAACTAATGAAAAACTGTTTTTT. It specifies CASSGGHYATNEKLFF.

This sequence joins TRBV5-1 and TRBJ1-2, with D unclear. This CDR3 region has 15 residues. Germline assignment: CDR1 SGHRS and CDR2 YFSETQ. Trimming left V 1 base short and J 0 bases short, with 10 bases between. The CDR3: CASSLSPATNYGYTF. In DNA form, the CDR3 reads TGCGCCAGCAGCTTGTCGCCAGCAACTAACTATGGCTACACCTTC. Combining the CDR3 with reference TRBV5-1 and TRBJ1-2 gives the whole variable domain KAGVTQTPRYLIKTRGQQVTLSCSPISGHRSVSWYQQTPGQGLQFLFEYFSETQRNKGNFPGRFSGRQFSNSRSEMNVSTLELGDSALYLCASSLSPATNYGYTFGSGTRLTVV.

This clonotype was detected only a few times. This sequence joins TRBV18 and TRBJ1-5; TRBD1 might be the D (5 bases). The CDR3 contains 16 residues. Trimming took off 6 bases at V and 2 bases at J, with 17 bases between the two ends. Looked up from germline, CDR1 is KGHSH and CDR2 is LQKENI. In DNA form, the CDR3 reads TGTGCCAGCTCCCCCTCGGCAGGAGGGGGCAATCAGCCCCAGCATTTT. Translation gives CASSPSAGGGNQPQHF.

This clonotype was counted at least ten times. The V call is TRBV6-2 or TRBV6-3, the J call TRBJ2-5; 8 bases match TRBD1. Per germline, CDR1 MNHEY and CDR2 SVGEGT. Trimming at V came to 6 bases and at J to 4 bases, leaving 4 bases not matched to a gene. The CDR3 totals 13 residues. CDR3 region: CASSQTGVETQYF. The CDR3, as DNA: TGTGCCAGCAGCCAGACAGGGGTAGAGACCCAGTACTTC.

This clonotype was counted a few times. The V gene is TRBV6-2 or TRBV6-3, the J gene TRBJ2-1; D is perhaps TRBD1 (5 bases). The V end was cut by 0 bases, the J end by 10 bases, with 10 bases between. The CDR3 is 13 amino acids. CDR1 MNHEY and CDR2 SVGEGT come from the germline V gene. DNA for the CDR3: TGTGCCAGCAGTTACTCGGTTAGGGGCGAGCAGTTCTTC. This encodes CASSYSVRGEQFF.

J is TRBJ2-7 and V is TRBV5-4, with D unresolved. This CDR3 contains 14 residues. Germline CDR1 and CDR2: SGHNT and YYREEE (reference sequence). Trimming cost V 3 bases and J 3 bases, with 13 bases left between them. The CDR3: CASSSDWQGYEQYF. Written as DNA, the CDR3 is TGTGCCAGCAGCTCCGACTGGCAAGGCTACGAGCAGTACTTC.

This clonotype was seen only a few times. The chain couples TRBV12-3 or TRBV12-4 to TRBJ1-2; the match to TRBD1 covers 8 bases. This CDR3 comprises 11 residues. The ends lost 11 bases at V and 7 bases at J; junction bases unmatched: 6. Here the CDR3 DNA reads TGTGCCGGCCAGGGGGCCAGTGGCTACACCTTC. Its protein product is CAGQGASGYTF.

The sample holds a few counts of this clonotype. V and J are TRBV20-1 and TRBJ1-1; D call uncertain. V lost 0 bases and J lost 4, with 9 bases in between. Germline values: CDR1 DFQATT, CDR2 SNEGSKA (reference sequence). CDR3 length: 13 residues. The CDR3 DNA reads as TGCAGTGCTAGAGATCACCGGGGCACTGAAGCTTTCTTT. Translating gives CSARDHRGTEAFF.

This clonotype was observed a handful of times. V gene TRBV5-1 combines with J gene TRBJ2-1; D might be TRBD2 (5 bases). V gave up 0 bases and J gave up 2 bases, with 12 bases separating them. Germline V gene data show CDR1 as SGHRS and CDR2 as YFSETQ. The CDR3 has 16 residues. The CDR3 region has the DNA TGCGCCAGCAGCTTGGTGGGCGGGTATACCTACAATGAGCAGTTCTTC. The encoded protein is CASSLVGGYTYNEQFF. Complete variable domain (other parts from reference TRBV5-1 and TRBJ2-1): KAGVTQTPRYLIKTRGQQVTLSCSPISGHRSVSWYQQTPGQGLQFLFEYFSETQRNKGNFPGRFSGRQFSNSRSEMNVSTLELGDSALYLCASSLVGGYTYNEQFFGPGTRLTVL.

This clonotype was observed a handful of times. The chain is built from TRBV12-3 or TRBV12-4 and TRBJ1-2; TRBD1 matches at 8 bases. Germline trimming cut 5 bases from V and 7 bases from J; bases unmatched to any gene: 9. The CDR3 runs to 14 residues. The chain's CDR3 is CASSLTGEIGGYTF. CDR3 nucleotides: TGTGCCAGCAGTCTGACAGGGGAGATAGGTGGCTACACCTTC.

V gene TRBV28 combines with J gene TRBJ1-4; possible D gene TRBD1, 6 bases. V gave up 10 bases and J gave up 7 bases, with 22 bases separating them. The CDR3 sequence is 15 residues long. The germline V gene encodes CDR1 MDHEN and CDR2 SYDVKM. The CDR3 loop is CATSGGASRGEKLFF. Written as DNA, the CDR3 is TGTGCCACTTCCGGGGGGGCCAGCAGAGGTGAAAAACTGTTTTTT.

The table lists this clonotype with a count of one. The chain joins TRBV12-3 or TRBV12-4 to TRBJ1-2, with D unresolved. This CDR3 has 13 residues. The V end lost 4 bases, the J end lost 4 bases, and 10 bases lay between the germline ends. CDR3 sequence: CASSSTRSYGYTF. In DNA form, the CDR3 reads TGTGCCAGCAGTTCCACGAGGAGCTATGGCTACACCTTC.

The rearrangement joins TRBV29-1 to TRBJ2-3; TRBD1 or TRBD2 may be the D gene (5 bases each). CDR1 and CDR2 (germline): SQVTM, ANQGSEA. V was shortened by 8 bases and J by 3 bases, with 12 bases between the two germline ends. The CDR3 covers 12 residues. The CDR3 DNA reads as TGCAGCTCCCGACAGCGGACAGATACGCAGTATTTT. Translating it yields CSSRQRTDTQYF.

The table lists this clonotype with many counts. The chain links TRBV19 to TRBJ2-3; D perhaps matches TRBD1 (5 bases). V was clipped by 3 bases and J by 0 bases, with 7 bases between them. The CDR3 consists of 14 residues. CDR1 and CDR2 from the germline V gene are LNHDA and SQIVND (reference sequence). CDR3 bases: TGTGCCAGTAGTATTTGGACAAGCACAGATACGCAGTATTTT. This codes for CASSIWTSTDTQYF.

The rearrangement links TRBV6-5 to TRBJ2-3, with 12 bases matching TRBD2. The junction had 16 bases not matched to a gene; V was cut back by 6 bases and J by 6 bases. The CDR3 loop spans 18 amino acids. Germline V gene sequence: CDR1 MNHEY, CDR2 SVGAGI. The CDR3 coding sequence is TGTGCCAGCAGCCAGCTAGCGGGGGGGCCACTGACTCTGGATACGCAGTATTTT. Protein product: CASSQLAGGPLTLDTQYF.

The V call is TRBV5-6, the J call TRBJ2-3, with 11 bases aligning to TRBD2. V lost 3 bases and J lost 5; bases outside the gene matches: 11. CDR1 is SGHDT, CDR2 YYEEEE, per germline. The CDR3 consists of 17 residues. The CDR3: CASSSGRLAGLLDTQYF. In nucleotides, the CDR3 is TGTGCCAGCAGCTCTGGCCGACTAGCGGGGTTGTTAGATACGCAGTATTTT.